The clone carrying this TCR beta chain was found a few times. Its antigen remains unknown. The sample has other DNA sequences that encode this CDR3 too. The sample belongs to a study of cytomegalovirus exposure and HLA in healthy donors. At the level of the study: Out of about 190 million T cells, an earlier analysis found some 110 million unique TCR beta sequences in total.

Study results and caveats: Highly shared sequence variants in one cluster were likely a sequencing artifact. Some V segments, including TRBV6-2 and TRBV6-3, were excluded as indistinguishable. Specificity of three CMV-associated chains for CMV antigens was verified in vitro.

This CDR3 spans 13 amino acids. After removal of 3 bases from V and 6 bases from J, the junction contained 2 bases not matched to a gene. Looked up from germline, CDR1 is MDHEN and CDR2 is SYDVKM. It was with 60 Vbeta and 13 Jbeta primers that the PCR ran. The table came from immunoSEQ multiplex PCR; TCRdb's copy has only in-frame clones and leaves some out. The table records 110,000 to 150,000 clones, roughly 82% of them present only once. The sample was PBMCs. The chain combines TRBV28 with TRBJ2-1; 7 bases map to TRBD2. The clonotype comes from a male donor in good health and CMV-seronegative. Here the CDR3 reads CASSLSGGNEQFF. As DNA, the CDR3 is TGTGCCAGCAGTTTGTCGGGGGGCAATGAGCAGTTCTTC.